The TCR beta chain described here comes from a study of immune characteristics of hereditary and idiopathic chronic pancreatitis. Describing the broader study: Local immune cells and TCRbeta repertoires in the pancreas were profiled in this study for hereditary and idiopathic chronic pancreatitis, with control organ donor pancreases used for comparison. The gDNA-based approach was selected because minimal in vitro experimental manipulation of pancreas-infiltrating T cells was involved. TCRbeta sequencing was performed on a few control pancreases, 7 hereditary chronic pancreatitis pancreases and about 6 idiopathic chronic pancreatitis pancreases. Results the study describes overall, beyond this receptor: Differences in Vbeta-Jbeta gene family usage, including TRBV10, TRBV19, TRBV23 and TRBV5, were found between hereditary and idiopathic chronic pancreatitis. Because patient tissue could be obtained only at the time of TPIAT, differences in disease duration may have affected the immune findings. Among around twelve chronic pancreatitis patients, higher numbers of productive TCR rearrangements went along with higher disease severity scores, showing a positive correlation. The study did not include chronic pancreatitis caused by alcohol use. Both chronic pancreatitis groups showed significantly increased TCRbeta repertoire diversity and reduced clonality versus controls.

Library preparation employed the immunoSEQ multiplex PCR assay. The TCRbeta CDR3 region and adjacent sequences were amplified and sequenced from pancreatic genomic DNA. In the original analysis: Repertoire diversity was assessed as a mean normalized Shannon-Wiener index, and productive clonality and productive rearrangement counts were also measured. Control and chronic pancreatitis repertoire metrics were compared by means of the nonparametric Mann-Whitney U test. CDR3beta sequences with identical amino acid composition and length across subjects were defined as shared clonotypes. TCRdb stores this immuneACCESS table with in-frame sequences only. Part of the clones is absent; in the studies checked, under half of the shortfall reflects unresolved V genes, and no reason is known for the rest. V, J and clone size reflect that table, while D and trimming were determined from the DNA. Present in this sample are 11,000 to 15,000 clones, roughly 70% of which were seen just once. The top ten clones comprise 12% to 15% of the sample.

Chronic pancreatitis pancreas tissue came from patients undergoing total pancreatectomy with islet autotransplantation (TPIAT). The chronic pancreatitis patients who were included had no known history of diabetes. For TCRbeta sequencing, genomic DNA was pulled straight from bulk pancreas tissue, skipping any T cell sorting. Pancreas tissues were collected consecutively from patients and organ donors at two US centers. This clone was counted between two and nine times. The specificity of this receptor is unknown. No qualities accompany the bases; no much larger clone lies one base away. The CDR1 and CDR2 encoded by the germline V gene are SNHLY and FYNNEI. CDR3 length: 14 amino acids, cysteine to phenylalanine. Just CDR3 DNA is preserved here, 42 bases in frame from base 1. The V and J ends are trimmed by 3 bases and 4 bases, leaving 12 bases between them.

The sequenced material came from pancreas tissue with hereditary chronic pancreatitis. This receptor chain uses TRBV2 and TRBJ1-1, with the D gene not clear enough to name. The receptor was derived from a human donor with chronic pancreatitis. The encoded CDR3 is CASSDPHMGTEAFF. Here is the DNA: TGTGCCAGCAGTGATCCCCATATGGGCACTGAAGCTTTCTTT.